This TCR beta chain was documented in a study of CD8+ T cells in alopecia areata. Study at large: Spontaneously alopecic C3H/HeJ graft donors, about 6-13 months old, gave skin to roughly 7-10-week-old female C3H/HeJ mice.

This clone came up a few times. Its antigen remains unknown. Germline and genes here are mouse. The read comes to an end 4 residues before the CDR3 does, leaving the germline J gene to fill in the end. cDNA serving as the sequencing template came from extracted, reverse transcribed RNA. TCRdb keeps only in-frame clones here, not all; method: immunoSEQ multiplex PCR. Found here are 200,000 to 300,000 clones, no singletons; the ten largest cover 1.2%. General observations from the study: For lesional scalp, especially alopecia totalis/universalis, clonality was higher than in normal scalp. Scalp repertoires also include resident alphabeta T cells from normal skin.

It was with CD4, CD8alpha, NKG2D, NKG2ACE and other markers that pooled cutaneous lymph node cells were sorted. V lost 0 bases, J lost 6 bases, and 3 bases stayed unmatched. The CDR3 spans 15 residues. Germline-derived CDR1 and CDR2 are NNHNN and SYGAGS (reference sequence). The sequence derives from a C3H/HeJ mouse with alopecia areata. MHC haplotype: H2-k. The sample comprised CD4+ T cells sorted from a lymph node. V and J are TRBV13-2 and TRBJ2-1; 10 nucleotides line up with TRBD2. CDR3 protein: CASGDAGGAPAEQFF. CDR3 DNA (partial): TGTGCCAGCGGTGATGCTGGGGGGGCGCCTGCT.